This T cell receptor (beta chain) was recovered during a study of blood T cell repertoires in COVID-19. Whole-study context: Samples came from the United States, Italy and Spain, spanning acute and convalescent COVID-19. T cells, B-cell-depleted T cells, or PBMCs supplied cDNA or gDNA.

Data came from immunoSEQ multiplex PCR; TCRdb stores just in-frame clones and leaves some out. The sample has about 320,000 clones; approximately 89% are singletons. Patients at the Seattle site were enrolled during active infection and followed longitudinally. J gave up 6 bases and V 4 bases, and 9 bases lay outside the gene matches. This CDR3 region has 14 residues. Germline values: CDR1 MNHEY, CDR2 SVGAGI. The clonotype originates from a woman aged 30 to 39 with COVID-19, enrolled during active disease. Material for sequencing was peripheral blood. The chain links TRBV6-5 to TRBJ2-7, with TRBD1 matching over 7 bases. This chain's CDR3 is CASSSGQPLFEQYF. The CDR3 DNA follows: TGTGCCAGCAGTTCGGGACAGCCCCTATTCGAGCAGTACTTC.